Following are 23 T cell receptor beta chains from one sample sequenced in a study of blood T cells in healthy people across ages. A second PCR, run for roughly 7 to 11 cycles, used a sample-barcoded 5' primer plus a J-beta primer mix. TCRdb recomputed calls from the 5' RACE reads with MiXCR, one row per CDR3 protein. This sample has hundreds of thousands of distinct CDR3 sequences, with around 43% found just once. Sequenced sample: blood. The receptor source for this set is a man aged 60 to 75 in good health.

This clonotype was recorded a few times. The J gene is TRBJ1-4, the V gene TRBV25-1, with D maybe TRBD1 (5 bases). Germline CDR1 reads MGHDK; CDR2 reads SYGVNS. The CDR3 runs 14 residues. Trimming stripped 8 bases from V and 4 bases from J, with 14 bases between. The CDR3 bases are TGTGCCAGCGCCCCGGGACGACTTAATGAAAAACTGTTTTTT. It translates to CASAPGRLNEKLFF. Based on the CDR3 plus reference TRBV25-1 and TRBJ1-4, the full variable domain is EADIYQTPRYLVIGTGKKITLECSQTMGHDKMYWYQQDPGMELHLIHYSYGVNSTEKGDLSSESTVSRIRTEHFPLTLESARPSHTSQYLCASAPGRLNEKLFFGSGTQLSVL.

This chain connects TRBV3-1 to TRBJ2-1; 9 nucleotides line up with TRBD2. The CDR3 loop spans 15 amino acids. The J segment lost 4 bases and the V segment lost 6 bases, leaving 7 bases of the junction unmatched. The V gene's germline CDR1 is LGHDT and CDR2 YNNKEL (reference sequence). The CDR3 region has the DNA TGTGCCAGCAGGGCGGGGGGGCCTATGTACAATGAGCAGTTCTTC. Protein product: CASRAGGPMYNEQFF.

In the case of this clonotype: Given a much more abundant clone one base away, this may be a read error. The chain links TRBV6-5 to TRBJ2-6; tentatively, D is TRBD1 (6 bases). Per germline, CDR1 MNHEY and CDR2 SVGAGI. V was cut by 2 bases and J by 2 bases, with 7 bases left in between. The CDR3 totals 15 residues. In DNA form, the CDR3 reads TGTGCCAGCAGTTACAGGGGGACTGGGGCCAACGTCCTGACTTTC. Translating gives CASSYRGTGANVLTF.

The J gene is TRBJ1-1, the V gene TRBV6-2 or TRBV6-3; the match to TRBD1 covers 11 bases. This CDR3 contains 15 residues. From germline, CDR1 is MNHEY and CDR2 SVGEGT. With V trimmed by 2 bases and J by 7 bases, 6 bases remained unmatched. DNA for the CDR3: TGTGCCAGCAGTTACAGAGGACAGGGGGCGAATGAAGCTTTCTTT. Encoded protein: CASSYRGQGANEAFF.

This clonotype appeared once. This sequence joins TRBV5-6 and TRBJ2-1, with 11 bases identical to TRBD2. The J call is doubtful: the DNA matches TRBJ2-7 better. Looked up from germline, CDR1 is SGHDT and CDR2 is YYEEEE. This CDR3 region has 18 residues. The DNA of the CDR3 is TGTGCCAGCAGCTTGTTTCTAGCGGGGGGCCACTCCTACAATGAGCAGTACTTC. It yields the protein CASSLFLAGGHSYNEQYF.

With respect to this clonotype: Given a much more abundant clone one base away, this may be a read error. The gene calls are TRBV7-2 and TRBJ2-1; either TRBD1 or TRBD2 may fit D (5 bases each). TRBJ2-7 matches the DNA end more closely, so the J call is doubtful. The CDR3 runs 15 residues. Germline V gene sequence: CDR1 SGHTA, CDR2 FQGNSA. Here the CDR3 DNA reads TGTGCCAGCAGCCGGGGCCTAAGCTCCTACAATGAGCAGTACTTC. Translated, it gives CASSRGLSSYNEQYF.

J is TRBJ2-3 and V is TRBV12-3 or TRBV12-4, with D possibly being TRBD2 (6 bases). This CDR3 region has 14 residues. The ends were cut back, 7 bases at V and 2 bases at J, with 13 bases in the middle. The CDR3 reads CASIRGINTDTQYF. CDR3 DNA: TGTGCCAGCATCCGGGGGATAAACACAGATACGCAGTATTTT.

V gene TRBV2 combines with J gene TRBJ2-7, with 16 positions matching TRBD2. The V and J ends lost 2 bases and 3 bases, in that order; junction bases with no gene match: 10. Germline lookup yields CDR1 SNHLY and CDR2 FYNNEI. The CDR3 has 19 residues. The CDR3 here is CASSELGLAGGPQGYEQYF. The DNA of the CDR3 is TGTGCCAGCAGTGAATTGGGACTAGCGGGGGGGCCCCAGGGCTACGAGCAGTACTTC.

This sequence joins TRBV12-3 or TRBV12-4 and TRBJ2-7; either TRBD1 or TRBD2 may supply D (5 bases each). This CDR3 has 15 amino acids. V lost 3 bases and J lost 7, with 19 bases in between. CDR3 in amino acids: CASSFQGRPTWEQYF. DNA for the CDR3: TGTGCCAGCAGTTTTCAGGGACGTCCTACGTGGGAGCAGTACTTC.

The chain employs TRBV6-2 or TRBV6-3 and TRBJ2-1; 11 positions agree with TRBD2. V dropped 6 bases and J dropped 5; count of bases not matched to a gene: 12. This CDR3 has 17 amino acids. The germline CDR1 and CDR2 sequences are MNHEY and SVGEGT. CDR3 nucleotides: TGTGCCAGCAGCTATAATTTACTAGCGGGGGACCACAATGAGCAGTTCTTC. This sequence encodes CASSYNLLAGDHNEQFF.

This clonotype was detected a few times. The chain employs TRBV12-3 or TRBV12-4 and TRBJ2-5; 7 bases line up with TRBD1. The CDR3 covers 14 residues. The trim removed 3 bases at V and 5 bases at J, leaving 6 bases unmatched. Here the CDR3 DNA reads TGTGCCAGCAGTTTCGCGACAGGGTCTGAGACCCAGTACTTC. Translating it yields CASSFATGSETQYF.

This clonotype was counted only a few times. V gene TRBV6-2 or TRBV6-3 combines with J gene TRBJ2-7, with a tentative D call TRBD2 (6 bases). From germline, CDR1 is MNHEY and CDR2 SVGEGT. The CDR3 runs 14 residues. V dropped 3 bases and J dropped 4 bases, with 13 bases sitting between them. In DNA, the CDR3 is TGTGCCAGCAGTTATTTCGGGGCGGGGTACGAGCAGTACTTC. It codes for CASSYFGAGYEQYF.

This clonotype was observed a few times. The chain uses TRBV6-2 or TRBV6-3 and TRBJ1-2; no reliable D call. The CDR3 contains 16 residues. In germline, CDR1 is MNHEY, CDR2 SVGEGT. Trimming left V 3 bases short and J 3 bases short, with 17 bases between. The CDR3 reads CASSYNVLGSYYGYTF. The CDR3, as DNA: TGTGCCAGCAGTTATAACGTCTTGGGGTCCTACTATGGCTACACCTTC.

This clonotype has just a few counts. The chain employs TRBV6-1 and TRBJ2-4; no definite D call. The CDR3 has 16 amino acids. Germline assignment: CDR1 MNHNS and CDR2 SASEGT. Trimming shortened V by 5 bases and J by 3 bases, and 17 bases separated the two germline ends. For the CDR3, the DNA is TGTGCCAGCAGTTTACACCAGAATGAGGTCAAAAACATTCAGTACTTC. Protein sequence: CASSLHQNEVKNIQYF.

The gene calls are TRBV12-3 or TRBV12-4 and TRBJ1-1, with D perhaps TRBD1 (5 bases). The CDR3 length is 13 residues. V dropped 7 bases and J dropped 2 bases, with 11 bases sitting between them. CDR3 amino acids: CASTRGPNTEAFF. In DNA form, the CDR3 reads TGTGCCAGCACAAGGGGCCCCAACACTGAAGCTTTCTTT.

The chain employs TRBV6-2 or TRBV6-3 and TRBJ1-5, with D maybe TRBD1 (5 bases). Germline CDR1 is MNHEY and CDR2 is SVGEGT. The CDR3 covers 16 residues. Trimming left V 4 bases short and J 2 bases short, with 15 bases between. The CDR3 bases are TGTGCCAGCAGTTTGGGGGGTCGGGTAGGCAATCAGCCCCAGCATTTT. Protein: CASSLGGRVGNQPQHF.

This clonotype was found many times. The chain combines TRBV4-1 with TRBJ2-5; D not resolved. This CDR3 is built from 13 residues. Germline values: CDR1 MGHRA, CDR2 YSYEKL. V gave up 2 bases and J gave up 5 bases, with 9 bases separating them. CDR3 in amino acids: CASSQPSGETQYF. CDR3 sequence (DNA): TGCGCCAGCAGCCAACCCTCTGGGGAGACCCAGTACTTC.

The chain links TRBV7-2 to TRBJ2-6, with 7 nucleotides matching TRBD1. The trim removed 3 bases at V and 3 bases at J, leaving 17 bases unmatched. In germline, CDR1 is SGHTA, CDR2 FQGNSA. The length of the CDR3 is 20 residues. CDR3 sequence reads: CASSFRIGQARLGGANVLTF. CDR3 DNA sequence: TGTGCCAGCAGCTTTAGGATCGGACAGGCCCGTCTGGGTGGGGCCAACGTCCTGACTTTC.

The chain recombines TRBV12-3 or TRBV12-4 with TRBJ2-7; perhaps D is TRBD1 or TRBD2 (5 bases each). V was pared by 6 bases and J by 5 bases, with 14 bases between. The CDR3 runs 13 residues. CDR3 nucleotides: TGTGCCAGCAGGCGGACAAGGGACGACGAGCAGTACTTC. It is translated as CASRRTRDDEQYF.

The chain couples TRBV20-1 to TRBJ2-1, with unresolved D. This CDR3 comprises 14 residues. The germline gives CDR1 DFQATT, CDR2 SNEGSKA (reference sequence). Trimming shortened V by 1 base and J by 6 bases, and 13 bases separated the two germline ends. The DNA for the CDR3 is TGCAGTGCTAGAGCGGCTAGTTTTGGCAATGAGCAGTTCTTC. Protein: CSARAASFGNEQFF.

This clonotype was observed a single time. Germline and junction disagree at one end, which may indicate a read error. This chain links TRBV4-3 with TRBJ2-5; D is possibly TRBD1 or TRBD2 (5 bases each). The better agreement between TRBJ2-7 and the DNA end casts doubt on the J call. The length of the CDR3 is 13 residues. Germline V lookup: CDR1 LGHNA, CDR2 YSLEER. CDR3 amino acids: CASNQVRGVEQYF. The DNA of the CDR3 is TGCGCCAGCAACCAAGTGAGAGGGGTCGAGCAGTACTTC.

The chain carries TRBV20-1 and TRBJ2-5, with D uncertain. The J call may be mistaken, given a closer DNA end match to TRBJ2-7. Per germline, CDR1 DFQATT and CDR2 SNEGSKA (reference sequence). There are 15 residues in the CDR3. The CDR3 is CSATSLDHSQDEQYF. The DNA for the CDR3 is TGCAGTGCTACTTCTTTGGACCACTCCCAGGACGAGCAGTACTTC.

As regards this clonotype: One end of the junction fails to match germline, which may point to a read error. This chain's CDR3 is CASRTGGRSYEQYF. CDR3 bases: TGTGCCAGCAGGACAGGGGGGCGGTCCTATGAGCAGTACTTC. The V gene is TRBV28, the J gene TRBJ2-7; 9 bases line up with TRBD1. Germline V gene lookup returns CDR1 MDHEN and CDR2 SYDVKM. The CDR3 sequence is 14 residues long.